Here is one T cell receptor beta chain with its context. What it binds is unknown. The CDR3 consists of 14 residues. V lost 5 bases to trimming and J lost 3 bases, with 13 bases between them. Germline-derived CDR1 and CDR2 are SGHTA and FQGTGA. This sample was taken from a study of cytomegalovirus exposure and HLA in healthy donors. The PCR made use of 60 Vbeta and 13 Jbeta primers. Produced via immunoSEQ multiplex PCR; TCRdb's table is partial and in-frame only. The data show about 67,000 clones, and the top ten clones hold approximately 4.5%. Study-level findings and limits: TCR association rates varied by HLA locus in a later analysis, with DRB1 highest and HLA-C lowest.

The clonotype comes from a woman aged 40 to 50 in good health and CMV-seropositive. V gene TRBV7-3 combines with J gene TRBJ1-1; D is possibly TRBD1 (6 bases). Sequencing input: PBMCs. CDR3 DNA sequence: TGTGCCAGCAGCGCTACAGGGTACGACACTGAAGCTTTCTTT. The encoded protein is CASSATGYDTEAFF.